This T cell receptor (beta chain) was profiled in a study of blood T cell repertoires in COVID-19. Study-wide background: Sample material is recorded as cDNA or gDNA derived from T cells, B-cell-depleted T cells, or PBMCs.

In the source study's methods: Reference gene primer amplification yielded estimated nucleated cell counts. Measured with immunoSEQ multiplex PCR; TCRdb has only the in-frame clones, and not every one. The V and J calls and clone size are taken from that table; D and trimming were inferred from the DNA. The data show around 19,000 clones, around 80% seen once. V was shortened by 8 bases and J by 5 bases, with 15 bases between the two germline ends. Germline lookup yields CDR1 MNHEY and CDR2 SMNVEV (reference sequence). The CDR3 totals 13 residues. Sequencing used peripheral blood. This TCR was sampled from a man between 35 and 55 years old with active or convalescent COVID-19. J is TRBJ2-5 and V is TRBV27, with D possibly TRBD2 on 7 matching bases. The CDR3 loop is CASGPGGGETQYF. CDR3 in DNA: TGTGCCAGCGGCCCGGGGGGCGGGGAGACCCAGTACTTC.